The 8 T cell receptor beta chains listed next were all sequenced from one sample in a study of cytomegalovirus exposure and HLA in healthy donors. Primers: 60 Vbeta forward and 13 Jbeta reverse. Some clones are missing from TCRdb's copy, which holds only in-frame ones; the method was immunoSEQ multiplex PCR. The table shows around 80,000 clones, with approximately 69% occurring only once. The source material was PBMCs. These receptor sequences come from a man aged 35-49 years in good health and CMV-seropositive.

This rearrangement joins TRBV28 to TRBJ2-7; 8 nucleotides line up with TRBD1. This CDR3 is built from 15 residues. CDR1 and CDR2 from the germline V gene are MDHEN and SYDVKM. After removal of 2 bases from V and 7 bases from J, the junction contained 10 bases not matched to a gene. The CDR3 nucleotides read TGTGCCAGCAGTTTACACGGACAGGGATCGGGGGAGCAGTACTTC. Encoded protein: CASSLHGQGSGEQYF.

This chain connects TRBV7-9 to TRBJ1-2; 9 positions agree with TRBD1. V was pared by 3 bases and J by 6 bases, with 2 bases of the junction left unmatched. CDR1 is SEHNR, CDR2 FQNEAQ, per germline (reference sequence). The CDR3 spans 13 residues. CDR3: CASSLGTGNGYTF. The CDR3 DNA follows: TGTGCCAGCAGCTTGGGGACAGGGAATGGCTACACCTTC.

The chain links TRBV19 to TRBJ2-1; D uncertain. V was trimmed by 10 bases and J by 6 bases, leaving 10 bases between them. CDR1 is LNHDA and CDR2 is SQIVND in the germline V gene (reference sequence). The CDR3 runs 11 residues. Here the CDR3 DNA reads TGTGCCACGAGCCAGGCCAATGAGCAGTTCTTC. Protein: CATSQANEQFF.

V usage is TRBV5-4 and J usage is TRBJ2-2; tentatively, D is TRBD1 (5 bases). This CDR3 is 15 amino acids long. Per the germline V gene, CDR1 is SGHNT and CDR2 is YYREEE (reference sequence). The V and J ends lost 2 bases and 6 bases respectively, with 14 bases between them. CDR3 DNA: TGTGCCAGCAGCTTAAGGCAGGGTCCATCCGGGGAGCTGTTTTTT. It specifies CASSLRQGPSGELFF.

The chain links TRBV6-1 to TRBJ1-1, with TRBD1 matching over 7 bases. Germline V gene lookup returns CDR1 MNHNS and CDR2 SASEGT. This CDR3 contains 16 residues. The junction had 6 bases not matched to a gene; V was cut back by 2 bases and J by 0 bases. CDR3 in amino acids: CASSELGQPLNTEAFF. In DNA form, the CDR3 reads TGTGCCAGCAGTGAACTGGGACAGCCCTTGAACACTGAAGCTTTCTTT.

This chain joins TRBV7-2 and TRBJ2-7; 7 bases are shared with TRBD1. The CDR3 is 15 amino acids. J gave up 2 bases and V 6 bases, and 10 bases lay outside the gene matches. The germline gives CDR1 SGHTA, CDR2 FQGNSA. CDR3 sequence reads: CASSWNLGQTYEQYF. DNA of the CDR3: TGTGCCAGCAGTTGGAATCTGGGACAGACCTACGAGCAGTACTTC.

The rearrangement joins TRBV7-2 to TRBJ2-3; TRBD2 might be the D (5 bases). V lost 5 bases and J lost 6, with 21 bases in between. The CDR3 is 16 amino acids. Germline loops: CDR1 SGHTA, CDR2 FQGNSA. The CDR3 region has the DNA TGTGCCAGCAGCCCAAGTTCAGCGGCCGTGGTGGATACGCAGTATTTT. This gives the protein CASSPSSAAVVDTQYF.

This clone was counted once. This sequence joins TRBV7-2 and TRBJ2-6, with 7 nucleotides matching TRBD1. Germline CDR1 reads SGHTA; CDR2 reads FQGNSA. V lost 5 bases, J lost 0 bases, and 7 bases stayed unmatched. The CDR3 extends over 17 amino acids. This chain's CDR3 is CASSARGKGSGANVLTF. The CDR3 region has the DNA TGTGCCAGCAGCGCCAGGGGGAAGGGCTCTGGGGCCAACGTCCTGACTTTC.